This T cell receptor (beta chain) was documented in a study of T-cell memory formation after mild COVID-19. As for the study in general: Clusters of TCRs were largely donor specific. Regarding the study as a whole: Contracting clones localized mainly to CM and EM when CD4+ and mainly to EMRA when CD8+.

Worth noting for this clonotype: Its specificity is unknown.

The germline V gene encodes CDR1 KGHDR and CDR2 SFDVKD. The ends lost 7 bases at V and 6 bases at J; junction bases unmatched: 6. The CDR3 consists of 14 residues. Each CDR3 protein is one row after TCRdb ran MiXCR on the 5' RACE reads. The sample shows about 400,000 distinct CDR3 sequences, around 17% of them seen only once. Sequenced sample: PBMCs or a T cell subset sorted from them (not recorded which). The chain is built from TRBV24-1 and TRBJ2-3, with 10 bases lining up with TRBD2. The receptor was derived from a man aged 18 to 30 who had mild COVID-19 (a few samples of this study predate the infection). Cell type and time point are not known. The CDR3 loop reads CATRPAGGVDTQYF. The CDR3 DNA reads TGTGCCACCAGACCAGCGGGGGGGGTGGATACGCAGTATTTT.